The 23 T cell receptor beta chains below were found in one sample sequenced in a study of OX40 agonist ivuxolimab in advanced cancers. The protocol was immunoSEQ multiplex PCR, while the TCRdb copy is restricted to in-frame clones and leaves out a portion. The sample records around 80,000 clones, 86% being singletons. The sample consisted of CD4+ or CD8+ T cells sorted from blood, taken in a trial of the OX40 agonist ivuxolimab. These receptors were collected from an adult with an advanced solid tumor such as melanoma, head and neck, liver or kidney cancer.

V gene TRBV2 combines with J gene TRBJ2-5, with D possibly being TRBD1 or TRBD2 (5 bases each). V shed 5 bases and J shed 10 bases, with 14 bases lying between them. The CDR3 totals 12 residues. Germline V CDR1 and CDR2: SNHLY, FYNNEI. The CDR3 coding sequence is TGTGCCAGCAGTTGGGGCGCCCGGGGCCAGTACTTC. This gives the protein CASSWGARGQYF.

V gene TRBV5-1 combines with J gene TRBJ2-5; 12 nucleotides match TRBD1. The V gene's germline CDR1 is SGHRS and CDR2 YFSETQ. CDR3 length: 18 amino acids. V lost 1 base to trimming and J lost 6 bases; unmatched junction nucleotides: 13. This chain's CDR3 is CASSLMYIPGQGAQTQYF. The CDR3 coding sequence is TGCGCCAGCAGCTTGATGTACATCCCGGGACAGGGGGCCCAGACCCAGTACTTC.

The chain couples TRBV10-1 to TRBJ2-5; D remains ambiguous. This CDR3 region has 13 residues. V gave up 2 bases and J gave up 1 base, with 5 bases separating them. CDR1 is WNHNN and CDR2 is SYGVQD in the germline V gene (reference sequence). The CDR3 is CASSENRQETQYF. The CDR3 region has the DNA TGCGCCAGCAGTGAGAATCGCCAAGAGACCCAGTACTTC.

In this sample, this clone turned up a few times. DNA for the CDR3: TGCGCCAGCAGCCCGGGACAAAAATTCTATGGCTACACCTTC. This encodes CASSPGQKFYGYTF. This chain joins TRBV5-1 and TRBJ1-2; a possible D gene is TRBD1 (6 bases). Per germline, CDR1 SGHRS and CDR2 YFSETQ. The CDR3 contains 14 residues. Between the trimmed V and J ends, which lost 4 bases and 4 bases, there was a span of 14 bases.

This clone was detected a few times. The rearrangement joins TRBV7-9 to TRBJ1-2; no reliable D call. The CDR3 contains 11 residues. Trimming took off 2 bases at V and 2 bases at J, with 0 bases between the two ends. Per the germline V gene, CDR1 is SEHNR and CDR2 is FQNEAQ (reference sequence). CDR3 protein: CASSLNYGYTF. The CDR3 nucleotides read TGTGCCAGCAGCTTAAACTATGGCTACACCTTC.

The V call is TRBV7-9, the J call TRBJ2-5, with TRBD2 matching 15 bases. CDR3 size: 15 residues. CDR1 is SEHNR, CDR2 FQNEAQ, per germline (reference sequence). The trim removed 7 bases at V and 4 bases at J, leaving 4 bases unmatched. CDR3 region: CASNPGLAGGETQYF. DNA of the CDR3: TGTGCCAGCAACCCGGGACTAGCGGGAGGAGAGACCCAGTACTTC.

There are a few counts of this clone. The gene calls are TRBV19 and TRBJ1-5; D is undetermined. Deletions cut 3 bases from V and 3 bases from J, with 9 bases between. This CDR3 contains 14 residues. The germline gives CDR1 LNHDA, CDR2 SQIVND (reference sequence). The CDR3 reads CASSIEMPNQPQHF. CDR3 DNA: TGTGCCAGTAGTATTGAGATGCCCAATCAGCCCCAGCATTTT.

This clone was recorded once. The chain is built from TRBV11-2 and TRBJ2-7; 12 bases agree with TRBD2. The junction had 6 bases not matched to a gene; V was cut back by 0 bases and J by 3 bases. Germline CDR1 and CDR2: SGHAT and FQNNGV. The CDR3 loop spans 17 amino acids. CDR3 nucleotides: TGTGCCAGCAGCTTAGAGATCGGACTAGCGGGGTTCTACGAGCAGTACTTC. This codes for CASSLEIGLAGFYEQYF.

This clone was picked up one time. The V and J genes are TRBV9 and TRBJ2-5, with 8 bases fitting TRBD2. V lost 2 bases to trimming and J lost 5 bases; unmatched junction nucleotides: 5. Germline CDR1 SGDLS, CDR2 YYNGEE. The CDR3 has 14 residues. The DNA for the CDR3 is TGTGCCAGCAGCGTCCGGGGGGGCTCTGAGACCCAGTACTTC. It yields the protein CASSVRGGSETQYF. The complete variable domain, with remaining parts taken from reference TRBV9 and TRBJ2-5, reads DSGVTQTPKHLITATGQRVTLRCSPRSGDLSVYWYQQSLDQGLQFLIQYYNGEERAKGNILERFSAQQFPDLHSELNLSSLELGDSALYFCASSVRGGSETQYFGPGTRLLVL.

The chain combines TRBV7-9 with TRBJ2-2; no firm D call. Germline V lookup: CDR1 SEHNR, CDR2 FQNEAQ (reference sequence). V dropped 1 base and J dropped 5 bases, with 2 bases sitting between them. This CDR3 is 12 amino acids long. This CDR3 reads CASSLVTGELFF. The CDR3 DNA is TGTGCCAGCAGCTTAGTAACCGGGGAGCTGTTTTTT.

The chain employs TRBV7-2 and TRBJ1-1, with D perhaps matching TRBD1 (6 bases). V lost 1 base to trimming and J lost 6 bases, with 18 bases between them. CDR3 length equals 16 residues. Germline V lookup: CDR1 SGHTA, CDR2 FQGNSA. The CDR3 is CASSLVLGGGGAEAFF. The CDR3 nucleotides are TGTGCCAGCAGCTTAGTACTCGGGGGCGGAGGGGCTGAAGCTTTCTTT.

This chain connects TRBV7-7 to TRBJ2-5, with 12 bases lining up with TRBD2. Unmatched junction bases numbered 3, after V lost 3 bases and J lost 1 base. The CDR3 loop spans 16 amino acids. Germline V gene data show CDR1 as SSHAT and CDR2 as FNYEAQ (reference sequence). DNA for the CDR3: TGTGCCAGCAGCTTCCGACTAGCGGGGGCCCAAGAGACCCAGTACTTC. This gives the protein CASSFRLAGAQETQYF.

The chain recombines TRBV5-5 with TRBJ2-1; no firm D call. Trimming cost V 4 bases and J 0 bases, with 11 bases left between them. This CDR3 is 15 amino acids long. Germline assignment: CDR1 SGHKS and CDR2 YYEKEE (reference sequence). The CDR3 reads CASSRIADSYNEQFF. For the CDR3, the DNA is TGTGCCAGCAGCCGGATTGCGGACTCCTACAATGAGCAGTTCTTC.

The CDR3 sequence: CASSQDGQGRFQPQHF. The CDR3, as DNA: TGTGCCAGCAGCCAAGATGGACAGGGGCGGTTTCAGCCCCAGCATTTT. V usage is TRBV4-2 and J usage is TRBJ1-5; 9 nucleotides align to TRBD1. This CDR3 is 16 amino acids long. The trim removed 0 bases at V and 6 bases at J, leaving 6 bases unmatched. Germline values: CDR1 LGHNA, CDR2 YNFKEQ.

The genes are TRBV7-9 and TRBJ2-5, with 9 bases that match TRBD1. CDR1 is SEHNR, CDR2 FQNEAQ, per germline (reference sequence). V was clipped by 10 bases and J by 4 bases; unmatched bases: 13. The CDR3 sequence is 15 residues long. In DNA form, the CDR3 reads TGTGCCACCATCCACACGGACAGGGGAGGAGAGACCCAGTACTTC. This codes for CATIHTDRGGETQYF.

The chain links TRBV11-2 to TRBJ2-7; D might be TRBD2 (6 bases). Germline values: CDR1 SGHAT, CDR2 FQNNGV. V lost 5 bases and J 3 bases, leaving 11 bases between the germline ends. CDR3 length equals 13 residues. In DNA form, the CDR3 reads TGTGCCAGCAGCGGAGGGAGTGTCTACGAGCAGTACTTC. Protein product: CASSGGSVYEQYF.

This chain joins TRBV7-2 and TRBJ1-1; maybe TRBD1 (6 bases). The length of the CDR3 is 13 residues. Trimming cost V 4 bases and J 1 base, with 7 bases left between them. In germline, CDR1 is SGHTA, CDR2 FQGNSA. The CDR3 DNA is TGTGCCAGCAGCTGGGGACAGAACACTGAAGCTTTCTTT. It is translated as CASSWGQNTEAFF.

The V gene is TRBV7-9, the J gene TRBJ2-7, with unresolved D. The germline gives CDR1 SEHNR, CDR2 FQNEAQ (reference sequence). The CDR3 runs 13 residues. V lost 2 bases and J 2 bases, leaving 7 bases between the germline ends. The CDR3 sequence: CASSLTPTYEQYF. CDR3 sequence (DNA): TGTGCCAGCAGCTTAACACCAACCTACGAGCAGTACTTC.

The chain recombines TRBV6-6 with TRBJ1-6, with no clear D. Germline V gene data show CDR1 as MNHNY and CDR2 as SVGAGI (reference sequence). The CDR3 extends over 14 amino acids. The V gene lost 6 bases and the J gene lost 10 bases, with 16 bases spanning the gap. The CDR3 sequence is CASRVFRDWSPLHF. Written as DNA, the CDR3 is TGTGCCAGCAGGGTGTTTAGGGATTGGTCACCCCTCCACTTT.

This clone appeared a few times. The rearrangement links TRBV5-1 to TRBJ2-3, with unresolved D. CDR1 is SGHRS and CDR2 is YFSETQ in the germline V gene. CDR3 size: 14 residues. V gave up 0 bases and J gave up 1 base, with 6 bases separating them. The CDR3 coding sequence is TGCGCCAGCAGCTTGGAAGCGCGCACAGATACGCAGTATTTT. Its translation: CASSLEARTDTQYF.

The V gene is TRBV2, the J gene TRBJ2-2; 8 nucleotides agree with TRBD1. CDR1 and CDR2 (germline): SNHLY, FYNNEI. This CDR3 is built from 13 residues. The ends lost 4 bases at V and 5 bases at J; junction bases unmatched: 0. The CDR3 region has the DNA TGTGCCAGCAGTGGACAGGGGACCGGGGAGCTGTTTTTT. Translating gives CASSGQGTGELFF. The complete variable domain, with remaining parts taken from reference TRBV2 and TRBJ2-2, reads EPEVTQTPSHQVTQMGQEVILRCVPISNHLYFYWYRQILGQKVEFLVSFYNNEISEKSEIFDDQFSVERPDGSNFTLKIRSTKLEDSAMYFCASSGQGTGELFFGEGSRLTVL.

J is TRBJ1-1 and V is TRBV11-3, with D possibly TRBD1 on 5 matching bases. V dropped 5 bases and J dropped 1 base, with 11 bases sitting between them. The germline gives CDR1 SGHNT, CDR2 YENEEA. This CDR3 spans 14 amino acids. The CDR3 DNA sequence: TGTGCCAGCAGCCGTGGCGGGGCGAACACTGAAGCTTTCTTT. This encodes CASSRGGANTEAFF.

The V gene is TRBV28, the J gene TRBJ1-1, with 8 bases aligning to TRBD1. CDR3 size: 20 residues. The V gene end was trimmed by 5 bases and the J gene end by 1 base; junction bases not matched to a gene: 21. Germline CDR1 reads MDHEN; CDR2 reads SYDVKM. The CDR3 DNA reads as TGTGCCAGCAGTCCTATCCTCTGGGACAGGATGACGGAGGAGAACACTGAAGCTTTCTTT. Amino acids: CASSPILWDRMTEENTEAFF.